This T cell receptor (beta chain) was documented in a study of shared clonotypes between healthy human individuals. Note on this clone: Its antigen is unknown.

Sorted-subset replicate PCRs used 200 ng of genomic DNA. This amount corresponded to some 32,000 T cell genomes. Sequencing was performed with immunoSEQ multiplex PCR; in TCRdb, only in-frame clones are kept and a portion is missing. The sample lists some 2.4 million clones; approximately 93% were seen once. This CDR3 has 13 residues. Per the germline V gene, CDR1 is SQVTM and CDR2 is ANQGSEA. V trimming: 5 bases; J trimming: 6 bases; junction bases outside the gene matches: 7. Study-wide results and caveats: Estimated richness values were generally larger in naive subsets than in memory subsets. It was only blood that was sampled, and tissue repertoires likely differ.

The CD4+ fraction was divided into a CD45RA+ naive subset and a CD45RA-negative memory subset. Sequenced input: naive CD4+ T cells from PBMCs. Subset denoted: CD45RA+ positively selected. The TCR sequence derives from a man in his late teens or twenties in good health. Some clones in this sample may be carry-over from other donors' samples. The chain recombines TRBV29-1 with TRBJ2-7, with 10 bases fitting TRBD1. The chain's CDR3 is CSVTGTGVGEQYF. CDR3 in DNA: TGCAGCGTTACCGGGACAGGGGTAGGCGAGCAGTACTTC.